This T cell receptor beta chain derives from a study of breast tumors, draining lymph nodes, adjacent tissues. In this sample, this clonotype turned up many times. The target antigen is unknown. Study-wide results and caveats: Most tumor T cells seemingly derive from lymph node, then expand in tumor. That most tumor T cells come from lymph nodes remained unproven. Luminal-like breast cancer showed significantly greater tumor-nontumor repertoire similarity than basal-like breast cancer did. Compared with lymph nodes, tumors were less diverse; compared with nontumor tissue, more.

Germline assignment: CDR1 SGHVS and CDR2 FNYEAQ. V lost 6 bases and J 2 bases, leaving 9 bases between the germline ends. The CDR3 extends over 13 amino acids. TCRdb processed the multiplex PCR reads anew with MiXCR; each CDR3 protein has one entry. The sample records 200,000 to 300,000 distinct CDR3 sequences, 30% being singletons. Axillary draining lymph nodes of breast cancer patients supplied the node samples. Material for sequencing was axillary lymph node tissue. The clonotype comes from a female donor with breast cancer. Some clones in this sample may be carry-over from other donors' samples. V usage is TRBV7-6 and J usage is TRBJ2-3, with TRBD2 as a possible D gene (5 bases). Here the CDR3 reads CASSGSLTDTQYF. CDR3 bases: TGTGCCAGCAGTGGGAGCCTCACAGATACGCAGTATTTT.